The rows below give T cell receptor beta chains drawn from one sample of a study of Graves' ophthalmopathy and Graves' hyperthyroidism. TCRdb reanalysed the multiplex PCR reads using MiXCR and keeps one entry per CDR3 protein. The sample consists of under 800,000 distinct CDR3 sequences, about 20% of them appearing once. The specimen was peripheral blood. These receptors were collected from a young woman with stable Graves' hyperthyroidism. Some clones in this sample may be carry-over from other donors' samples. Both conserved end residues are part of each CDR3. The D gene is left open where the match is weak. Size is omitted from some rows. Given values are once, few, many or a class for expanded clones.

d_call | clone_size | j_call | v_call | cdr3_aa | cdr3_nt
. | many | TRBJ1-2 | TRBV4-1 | CASSQDPRGTGYTF | TGCGCCAGCAGCCAAGATCCGAGGGGCACTGGCTACACCTTC
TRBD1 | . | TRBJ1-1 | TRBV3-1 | CASSQANRGTEAFF | TGTGCCAGCAGCCAAGCCAACAGGGGGACTGAAGCTTTCTTT
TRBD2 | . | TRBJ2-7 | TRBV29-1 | CSVDTELAGIYEQYF | TGCAGCGTTGATACCGAACTAGCGGGAATCTACGAGCAGTACTTC
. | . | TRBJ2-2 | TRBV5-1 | CASSIGFTTGELFF | TGCGCCAGCAGCATAGGGTTTACCACCGGGGAGCTGTTTTTT
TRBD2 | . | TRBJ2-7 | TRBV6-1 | CASSEASGGGAYEQYF | TGTGCCAGCAGTGAAGCGTCAGGCGGGGGTGCTTACGAGCAGTACTTC
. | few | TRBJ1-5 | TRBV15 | CATSSGPGGNQPQHF | TGTGCCACCAGCAGCGGACCCGGGGGCAATCAGCCCCAGCATTTT
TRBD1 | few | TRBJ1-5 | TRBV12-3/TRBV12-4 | CASRLDRRQPQHF | TGTGCCAGCAGGTTGGACAGGCGTCAGCCCCAGCATTTT
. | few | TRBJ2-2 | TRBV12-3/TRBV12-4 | CASSSGQQTGELFF | TGTGCCAGCAGTTCAGGGCAGCAGACCGGGGAGCTGTTTTTT
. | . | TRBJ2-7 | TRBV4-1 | CASSQGGGRGPTEQYF | TGCGCCAGCAGCCAAGGAGGTGGGCGGGGGCCTACGGAGCAGTACTTC
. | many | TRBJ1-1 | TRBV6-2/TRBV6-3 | CASSYSASPNTEAFF | TGTGCCAGCAGTTACTCTGCCAGTCCTAACACTGAAGCTTTCTTT
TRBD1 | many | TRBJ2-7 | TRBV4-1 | CASSHISGQGSYEQYF | TGCGCCAGCAGCCACATTTCCGGACAGGGGTCCTACGAGCAGTACTTC
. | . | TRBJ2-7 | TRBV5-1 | CASSFRVGYEQYF | TGCGCCAGCAGCTTCAGGGTCGGCTACGAGCAGTACTTC
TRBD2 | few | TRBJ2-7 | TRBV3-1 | CASRGTSGKNEQYF | TGTGCCAGCAGGGGGACTAGCGGGAAGAACGAGCAGTACTTC
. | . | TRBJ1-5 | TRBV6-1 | CASRDQVVTQPQHF | TGTGCCAGCAGAGACCAGGTCGTGACTCAGCCCCAGCATTTT
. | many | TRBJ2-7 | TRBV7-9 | CASSSPGHYEQYF | TGTGCCAGCAGCTCACCCGGGCACTACGAGCAGTACTTC
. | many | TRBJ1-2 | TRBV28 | CASSQPTLINNRVGYTF | TGTGCCAGCAGCCAACCTACCCTGATAAATAACAGGGTTGGCTACACCTTC
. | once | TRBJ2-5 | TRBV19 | CASESTGLGETQYF | TGTGCCAGCGAATCTACAGGGTTAGGAGAGACCCAGTACTTC
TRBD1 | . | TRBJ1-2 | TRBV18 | CASSPRRQGGSSYGYTF | TGTGCCAGCTCACCAAGGCGACAGGGGGGTTCCTCCTATGGCTACACCTTC
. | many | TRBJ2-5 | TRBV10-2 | CASSDRGKTQYF | TGCGCCAGCAGTGACAGGGGAAAGACCCAGTACTTC
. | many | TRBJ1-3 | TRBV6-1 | CASMAGIGNTIYF | TGTGCCAGCATGGCTGGGATTGGAAACACCATATATTTT
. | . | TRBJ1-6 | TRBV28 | CASRISSSPLHF | TGTGCCAGCAGGATCTCCTCTTCACCCCTCCACTTT
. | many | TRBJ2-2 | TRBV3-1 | CASSQDRDGELFF | TGTGCCAGCAGCCAAGACAGGGACGGGGAGCTGTTTTTT
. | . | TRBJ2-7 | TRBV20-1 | CSAPRVANSYEQYF | TGCAGTGCCCCCCGGGTAGCGAACTCCTACGAGCAGTACTTC
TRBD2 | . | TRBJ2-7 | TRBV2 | CASSLTSGRPEQYF | TGTGCCAGCAGTTTGACTAGCGGGCGCCCGGAGCAGTACTTC
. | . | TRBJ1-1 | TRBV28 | CASSLAPPTVHTEAFF | TGTGCCAGCAGTTTAGCACCTCCGACAGTTCACACTGAAGCTTTCTTT
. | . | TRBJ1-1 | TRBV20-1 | CSARDKLAEAFF | TGCAGTGCTAGAGATAAACTGGCCGAGGCTTTCTTT
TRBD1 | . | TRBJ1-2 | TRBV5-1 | CASSLAWDRGPYTF | TGCGCCAGCAGCTTGGCCTGGGACAGGGGGCCCTACACCTTC
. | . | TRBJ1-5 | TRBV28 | CASSVRHGVEQPQHF | TGTGCCAGCAGCGTACGACATGGGGTAGAACAGCCCCAGCATTTT
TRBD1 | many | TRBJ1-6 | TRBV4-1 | CASSQDPSGTDNSPLHF | TGCGCCAGCAGCCAAGATCCTTCCGGGACAGATAATTCACCCCTCCACTTT
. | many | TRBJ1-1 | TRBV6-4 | CASSTVRRRSMNTEAFF | TGTGCCAGCAGTACGGTACGGAGGAGGAGTATGAACACTGAAGCTTTCTTT
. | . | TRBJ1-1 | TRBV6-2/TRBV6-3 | CAGSSGQLRGEAFF | TGTGCCGGCAGTTCCGGACAGCTTAGGGGAGAAGCTTTCTTT
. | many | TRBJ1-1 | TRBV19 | CASSGRTVEAFF | TGTGCCAGTAGTGGGAGGACGGTTGAAGCTTTCTTT
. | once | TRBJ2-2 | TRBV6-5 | CASSYSAGQPPQKLFF | TGTGCCAGCAGTTACTCCGCAGGCCAGCCCCCACAAAAGCTGTTTTTT
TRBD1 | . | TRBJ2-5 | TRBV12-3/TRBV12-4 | CASTDRVRGETQYF | TGTGCCAGCACCGACAGGGTTAGGGGAGAGACCCAGTACTTC
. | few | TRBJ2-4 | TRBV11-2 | CASSALKDLKQYF | TGTGCCAGCAGCGCCTTGAAGGACTTAAAGCAGTACTTC
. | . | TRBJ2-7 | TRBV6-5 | CASSFSGVAYEQYF | TGTGCCAGCAGTTTTAGCGGAGTAGCCTACGAGCAGTACTTC
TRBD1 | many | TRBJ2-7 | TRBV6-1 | CASRQGPGYEQYF | TGTGCCAGCAGACAGGGGCCGGGGTACGAGCAGTACTTC
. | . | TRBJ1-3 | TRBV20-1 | CSARNPLSGNTIYF | TGCAGTGCTAGGAACCCCCTCTCTGGAAACACCATATATTTT
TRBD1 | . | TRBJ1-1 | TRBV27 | CASSSRGVYTEAFF | TGTGCCAGCAGTTCCAGGGGGGTGTACACTGAAGCTTTCTTT
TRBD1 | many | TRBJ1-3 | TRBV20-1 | CSARVGTGWSGNTIYF | TGCAGTGCTAGAGTTGGGACAGGGTGGTCTGGAAACACCATATATTTT
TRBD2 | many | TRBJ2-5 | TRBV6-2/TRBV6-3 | CASSYGLAGGRTQETQYF | TGTGCCAGCAGTTATGGTCTAGCGGGGGGCCGTACTCAAGAGACCCAGTACTTC
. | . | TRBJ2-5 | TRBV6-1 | CASNPVGFHEETQYF | TGTGCCAGCAACCCCGTGGGATTCCACGAGGAGACCCAGTACTTC
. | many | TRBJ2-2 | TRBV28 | CASSSPRVGGELFF | TGTGCCAGCAGTTCGCCCAGGGTGGGCGGGGAGCTGTTTTTT
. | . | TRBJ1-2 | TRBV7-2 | CASSTPEGADYGYTF | TGTGCCAGCAGCACCCCAGAGGGCGCGGACTATGGCTACACCTTC
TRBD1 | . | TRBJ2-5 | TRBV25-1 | CASSQPTGTGGSQYF | TGTGCCAGCAGCCAACCCACCGGGACAGGGGGGTCCCAGTACTTC